The clone carrying this T cell receptor (beta chain) was detected only once. The junction departs from germline at one end; a sequencing error may be responsible. This entry comes from a study of kidney transplant recipient with SARS-CoV-2 infection. The CDR3 contains 14 residues. Germline loops: CDR1 SGHTA, CDR2 FQGNSA. MiXCR, applied by TCRdb to the reads, yields one record per CDR3 protein. Of about 250,000 distinct CDR3 sequences listed, about 30% are singletons. The material was a blood sample, obtained at baseline and on roughly day 110 from a kidney transplant recipient. V and J are TRBV7-2 and TRBJ2-7; D assignment may be TRBD1 or TRBD2 (5 bases each). The sequence was obtained from a male patient between 25 and 39 years old who had COVID-19 and was a kidney transplant recipient. Some T cells could come from the graft donor. CDR3 sequence (DNA): TGTGCCAGCAGCCTTCGCTTTGGGACCTACGGGCAGTACTTC. Translated: CASSLRFGTYGQYF. Combining the CDR3 with reference TRBV7-2 and TRBJ2-7 gives the whole variable domain GAGVSQSPSNKVTEKGKDVELRCDPISGHTALYWYRQSLGQGLEFLIYFQGNSAPDKSGLPSDRFSAERTGGSVSTLTIQRTQQEDSAVYLCASSLRFGTYGQYFGPGTRLTVT.